One sample yielded the 32 T cell receptor beta chains listed below, sequenced in a study of molecular identifiers for immune sequencing clone quantification. TCRdb ran MiXCR on the PCR reads and lists one entry per CDR3 protein. The sample carries about 98,000 distinct CDR3 sequences, 35% recorded once. The sequenced sample consisted of naive CD8+ T cells from blood, with Jurkat cell RNA spiked in. The sample's subset: FACS-sorted CD8+CD4-CCR7+CD45RA+ naive T cells. The receptor source for this set is a human donor in good health. Some libraries in this study had Jurkat cell RNA spiked in.

This clonotype was counted a few times. The chain has TRBV28 and TRBJ2-4, with D perhaps assigned TRBD1 or TRBD2 (5 bases each). This CDR3 has 17 residues. Looked up from germline, CDR1 is MDHEN and CDR2 is SYDVKM. Trimming stripped 5 bases from V and 0 bases from J, with 17 bases between. CDR3 region: CASSTPGLGRAKNIQYF. CDR3 bases: TGTGCCAGCAGTACCCCTGGACTGGGACGAGCCAAAAACATTCAGTACTTC.

The count of this clonotype is one. V and J are TRBV20-1 and TRBJ2-7, with D perhaps TRBD2 (5 bases). Germline CDR1 reads DFQATT; CDR2 reads SNEGSKA (reference sequence). Between the trimmed V and J ends, which lost 8 bases and 2 bases, there was a span of 19 bases. The CDR3 totals 14 residues. CDR3 coding DNA: TGCAGTTCCTTAACTCGGAGGCAGCCCTACGAGCAGTACTTC. Residues: CSSLTRRQPYEQYF.

The chain combines TRBV28 with TRBJ2-7; possibly TRBD1 or TRBD2 for D (5 bases each). V dropped 6 bases and J dropped 2 bases, with 20 bases sitting between them. Germline V CDR1 and CDR2: MDHEN, SYDVKM. The CDR3 spans 16 residues. The CDR3 here is CASRLWGTSRAYEQYF. The CDR3 nucleotides read TGTGCCAGCAGATTGTGGGGGACGTCAAGGGCCTACGAGCAGTACTTC.

As concerns this clonotype: One base away lies a much larger clone, so this may be a sequencing read error. The rearrangement joins TRBV25-1 to TRBJ2-5; no definite D call. The CDR3 consists of 16 residues. Germline V gives CDR1 MGHDK, CDR2 SYGVNS. This CDR3 is CASSEWRQRNQETQHF. The CDR3 bases are TGTGCCAGCAGTGAATGGCGGCAGCGCAACCAAGAGACCCAGCACTTC. The full variable domain, its missing parts supplied by reference TRBV25-1 and TRBJ2-5, is EADIYQTPRYLVIGTGKKITLECSQTMGHDKMYWYQQDPGMELHLIHYSYGVNSTEKGDLSSESTVSRIRTEHFPLTLESARPSHTSQYLCASSEWRQRNQETQHFGPGTRLLVL.

The V gene is TRBV6-1, the J gene TRBJ2-1; tentative D call: TRBD1 (5 bases). V was cut by 4 bases and J by 15 bases, with 10 bases left in between. Looked up from germline, CDR1 is MNHNS and CDR2 is SASEGT. The CDR3 runs to 10 residues. CDR3 nucleotide sequence: TGTGCCAGCAGTGCAGGGTGGTGGTTCTTC. Translating it yields CASSAGWWFF.

This clonotype was seen a few times. The chain carries TRBV27 and TRBJ2-3; no clear D gene. The germline CDR1 and CDR2 sequences are MNHEY and SMNVEV (reference sequence). The CDR3 sequence is 16 residues long. The ends were cut back, 1 base at V and 2 bases at J, with 13 bases in the middle. For the CDR3, the DNA is TGTGCCAGCAGTTTATTGACGGACCCCTCCACAGATACGCAGTATTTT. Translated: CASSLLTDPSTDTQYF.

The V gene is TRBV27, the J gene TRBJ1-6; a possible D gene is TRBD1 (6 bases). The germline V and J ends were trimmed by 4 bases and 9 bases, with 7 bases remaining between them. This CDR3 region has 12 residues. Germline assignment: CDR1 MNHEY and CDR2 SMNVEV (reference sequence). The CDR3 DNA follows: TGTGCCAGCAGTTCCAGGGGTTCACCCCTCCACTTT. Amino acid sequence: CASSSRGSPLHF.

CDR3 sequence (DNA): TGCAGTGCCACTCCAGGGACAGGGGTGGCCGAGCAGTACTTC. It yields the protein CSATPGTGVAEQYF. The V gene is TRBV20-1, the J gene TRBJ2-7; 10 nucleotides match TRBD1. J lost 6 bases, V lost 6 bases, and 11 bases had no gene match. Per germline, CDR1 DFQATT and CDR2 SNEGSKA (reference sequence). CDR3 length: 14 residues.

The CDR3 is CASSVGVTSTDTQYF. CDR3 nucleotide sequence: TGTGCCAGCAGCGTAGGGGTAACTAGCACAGATACGCAGTATTTT. The chain is built from TRBV7-6 and TRBJ2-3, with D tentatively TRBD1 (5 bases). Trimming cost V 5 bases and J 0 bases, with 12 bases left between them. Germline CDR1 and CDR2: SGHVS and FNYEAQ. The CDR3 totals 15 residues.

There are a few counts of this clonotype. This rearrangement joins TRBV28 to TRBJ1-2, with TRBD1 as a possible D gene (6 bases). CDR1 MDHEN and CDR2 SYDVKM come from the germline V gene. This CDR3 spans 15 amino acids. Trimming took off 7 bases at V and 3 bases at J, with 18 bases between the two ends. The CDR3 sequence is CASTGTGPLYYGYTF. In nucleotides, the CDR3 is TGTGCCAGCACGGGTACAGGGCCGCTCTACTATGGCTACACCTTC.

About this clonotype itself: A much larger clone differs by one base, so this may be a read error. This chain joins TRBV19 and TRBJ2-7, with D unresolved. The CDR3 has 14 amino acids. Between the trimmed V and J ends, which lost 6 bases and 0 bases, there was a span of 12 bases. Germline CDR1 and CDR2: LNHDA and SQIVND (reference sequence). DNA for the CDR3: TGTGCCAGTAGCGCGACGGTAAGCTCCTACGAGCAGTACTTC. This translates into CASSATVSSYEQYF.

By sample share, this clonotype is medium-sized. This sequence joins TRBV6-2 or TRBV6-3 and TRBJ1-1; D remains unclear. The V and J ends lost 10 bases and 3 bases respectively, with 12 bases between them. The germline V gene has CDR1 MNHEY and CDR2 SVGEGT. CDR3 length: 12 residues. In DNA form, the CDR3 reads TGTGCCACCGGGGATAGCTACACTGAAGCTTTCTTT. As protein: CATGDSYTEAFF.

This clonotype was observed a single time. The chain combines TRBV20-1 with TRBJ2-2; D gene unclear. Per germline, CDR1 DFQATT and CDR2 SNEGSKA (reference sequence). V lost 2 bases to trimming and J lost 7 bases, with 5 bases between them. The CDR3 totals 11 residues. Written as DNA, the CDR3 is TGCAGTGCTAGAAGGGTCGGGGAGCTGTTTTTT. It codes for CSARRVGELFF.

There are a few counts of this clonotype. This rearrangement joins TRBV6-2 or TRBV6-3 to TRBJ2-5, with D perhaps given as TRBD1 or TRBD2 (5 bases each). Germline loops: CDR1 MNHEY, CDR2 SVGEGT. Trimming removed 5 bases at V and 5 bases at J, with 15 bases between. This CDR3 comprises 14 residues. The CDR3 region is CASSPRDLLETQYF. For the CDR3, the DNA is TGTGCCAGCAGTCCCCGGGACCTCTTGGAGACCCAGTACTTC.

This clonotype was seen ten or more times. This sequence joins TRBV5-6 and TRBJ1-5; TRBD1 is a possible D gene (5 bases). Per the germline V gene, CDR1 is SGHDT and CDR2 is YYEEEE. V lost 4 bases, J lost 1 base, and 9 bases lay in between. The CDR3 length is 14 residues. The chain's CDR3 is CASSRDGSNQPQHF. Written as DNA, the CDR3 is TGTGCCAGCAGCCGGGACGGGAGCAATCAGCCCCAGCATTTT.

This clonotype was detected a few times. The chain links TRBV15 to TRBJ2-1, with D possibly TRBD2 on 6 matching bases. Looked up from germline, CDR1 is LNHNV and CDR2 is YYDKDF (reference sequence). Trimming left V 4 bases short and J 10 bases short, with 17 bases between. The CDR3 totals 14 residues. CDR3 bases: TGTGCCACCAGCACCCAGCAGGGAGGCCGAGAGCAGTTCTTC. It codes for CATSTQQGGREQFF.

V is TRBV2 and J is TRBJ2-7; TRBD2 agrees at 13 bases. This CDR3 is built from 16 residues. In germline, CDR1 is SNHLY, CDR2 FYNNEI. Unmatched junction bases numbered 6, after V lost 7 bases and J lost 0 bases. CDR3 residues: CASTPGLAGISYEQYF. The CDR3 bases are TGTGCCAGCACCCCGGGACTAGCGGGGATCTCCTACGAGCAGTACTTC.

As to this clonotype: The germline gene is not matched at one end of the junction; a read error may be the cause. The genes are TRBV5-6 and TRBJ2-5; tentatively, D is TRBD1 (6 bases). Germline lookup yields CDR1 SGHDT and CDR2 YYEEEE. CDR3 length: 15 amino acids. CDR3 DNA: TGTGCCAGCAGCGACTGGACAGCCTACCAAGAGACCCAGTGCTTC. As protein: CASSDWTAYQETQCF. Supplemented by reference TRBV5-6 and TRBJ2-5, the full variable domain reads DAGVTQSPTHLIKTRGQQVTLRCSPKSGHDTVSWYQQALGQGPQFIFQYYEEEERQRGNFPDRFSGHQFPNYSSELNVNALLLGDSALYLCASSDWTAYQETQCFGPGTRLLVL.

The V and J genes are TRBV19 and TRBJ2-2; D is possibly TRBD1 (5 bases). Trimming shortened V by 6 bases and J by 3 bases, and 8 bases separated the two germline ends. The length of the CDR3 is 13 residues. Looked up from germline, CDR1 is LNHDA and CDR2 is SQIVND (reference sequence). The CDR3 DNA reads TGTGCCAGTAGGAGCAGGGACACCGGGGAGCTGTTTTTT. Translated: CASRSRDTGELFF.

The chain employs TRBV5-6 and TRBJ1-1; 11 bases are shared with TRBD1. The CDR3 runs 14 residues. Germline V gene sequence: CDR1 SGHDT, CDR2 YYEEEE. Trimming cost V 0 bases and J 7 bases; bases outside gene matches: 2. Written as DNA, the CDR3 is TGTGCCAGCAGCTTGGGGACAGGGGGCCGTGAAGCTTTCTTT. Protein sequence: CASSLGTGGREAFF.

Comment on this clonotype: A junction boundary mismatches the germline segment, possibly from a read error. The rearrangement uses TRBV20-1 and TRBJ1-3; D unclear. CDR3 length: 15 amino acids. CDR1 DFQATT and CDR2 SNEGSKA come from the germline V gene (reference sequence). The CDR3 protein is CRARFSESSGTTINF. The CDR3 nucleotides read TGCAGAGCTAGATTTTCTGAGAGCTCTGGAACCACCATAAATTTT.

This clonotype was seen ten or more times. The chain is built from TRBV5-1 and TRBJ2-5, with D perhaps TRBD1 (6 bases). This CDR3 has 12 amino acids. Germline CDR1 SGHRS, CDR2 YFSETQ. V was clipped by 2 bases and J by 5 bases, with 7 bases between them. The CDR3 here is CASSFTGETQYF. For the CDR3, the DNA is TGCGCCAGCAGCTTTACAGGGGAGACCCAGTACTTC.

This clonotype was counted a few times. The chain recombines TRBV27 with TRBJ2-7; maybe TRBD2 (6 bases). This CDR3 has 13 amino acids. Trimming shortened V by 4 bases and J by 0 bases, and 7 bases separated the two germline ends. Germline values: CDR1 MNHEY, CDR2 SMNVEV (reference sequence). The chain's CDR3 is CASSWGLSYEQYF. Written as DNA, the CDR3 is TGTGCCAGCAGTTGGGGACTCTCCTACGAGCAGTACTTC.

The rearrangement uses TRBV5-3 and TRBJ2-3, with TRBD1 matching 9 bases. TRBV5-3 is recorded as an ORF, its role being uncertain. The J segment lost 5 bases and the V segment lost 8 bases, leaving 12 bases of the junction unmatched. The CDR3 length is 15 residues. This chain's CDR3 is CASSPGTGSRDTQYF. CDR3 nucleotides: TGTGCCAGCAGCCCAGGGACAGGGAGTCGAGATACGCAGTATTTT.

A note on this clonotype: Since a much larger clone is just one base distant, this may be a read error. The chain uses TRBV6-2 or TRBV6-3 and TRBJ1-6; TRBD1 aligns across 8 bases. This CDR3 contains 13 residues. Germline CDR1 is MNHEY and CDR2 is SVGEGT. CDR3: CVSRDRTNSPLHF. CDR3 DNA sequence: TGTGTCAGCCGGGACAGGACTAATTCACCCCTCCACTTT.

Worth noting for this clonotype: The junction does not match germline at one end; this may be a read error. The CDR3: CASSVEGGRNTGELVF. CDR3 DNA: TGTGCCAGCAGCGTAGAAGGCGGGAGGAACACCGGGGAGCTGGTTTTT. This chain connects TRBV9 to TRBJ2-2, with 8 bases identical to TRBD2. The length of the CDR3 is 16 residues. CDR1 is SGDLS, CDR2 YYNGEE, per germline.

The chain joins TRBV7-8 to TRBJ2-1; D is possibly TRBD1 or TRBD2 (5 bases each). This CDR3 has 11 residues. Looked up from germline, CDR1 is SGHVS and CDR2 is FQNEAQ. Trimming took off 4 bases at V and 10 bases at J, with 8 bases between the two ends. The CDR3 loop is CASSSGAEQFF. The CDR3 DNA reads TGTGCCAGCAGCTCCGGGGCAGAGCAGTTCTTC.

On this clonotype itself: Here the CDR3 omits its conserved ending phenylalanine or tryptophan, so a read error is the likely source. The J gene is TRBJ1-5, the V gene TRBV12-3 or TRBV12-4; no clear D. The length of the CDR3 is 14 residues. V lost 2 bases and J 1 base, leaving 6 bases between the germline ends. CDR3 amino acids: CASSLFGSNQPQHY. DNA of the CDR3: TGTGCCAGCAGTTTATTCGGCAGCAATCAGCCCCAGCATTAT.

On this clonotype itself: One end of the junction does not line up with germline, which may come from a read error. The chain combines TRBV11-2 with TRBJ2-2; D is perhaps TRBD1 (6 bases). Germline-derived CDR1 and CDR2 are SGHAT and FQNNGV. CDR3 size: 15 residues. The CDR3, as DNA: TGCGCCAGCAGCTTTAGGGGGTTCTACACCGGGGAGCTGTTTTTT. Its translation: CASSFRGFYTGELFF.

This clonotype was picked up a small number of times. CDR3 region: CASSVEGGPAYEQYF. CDR3 DNA sequence: TGTGCCAGCAGCGTAGAGGGCGGGCCAGCCTACGAGCAGTACTTC. The V gene is TRBV9, the J gene TRBJ2-7, with D possibly being TRBD2 (5 bases). This CDR3 contains 15 residues. V was cut by 0 bases and J by 2 bases, with 12 bases left in between. The germline V gene has CDR1 SGDLS and CDR2 YYNGEE.

Comment on this clonotype: A much larger clone sits a single nucleotide away, making a read error possible. This chain's CDR3 is CASSNFGLAKNIQYF. The DNA for the CDR3 is TGTGCCAGCAGTAACTTTGGACTAGCCAAAAACATTCAGTACTTC. V and J are TRBV6-2 or TRBV6-3 and TRBJ2-4; a possible D gene is TRBD2 (5 bases). This CDR3 is built from 15 residues. Trimming left V 5 bases short and J 0 bases short, with 11 bases between. Per germline, CDR1 MNHEY and CDR2 SVGEGT.

Note on this clonotype: Relative to the germline gene, one junction end is altered; a read error may explain this. The CDR3 DNA sequence: TGCGCCAGCAGCCAAGTGCTAGCGGGCACCTACAGTGAGCAGTTCTTC. Protein: CASSQVLAGTYSEQFF. The chain joins TRBV4-1 to TRBJ2-1; 8 nucleotides line up with TRBD2. There are 16 residues in the CDR3. Per germline, CDR1 MGHRA and CDR2 YSYEKL.